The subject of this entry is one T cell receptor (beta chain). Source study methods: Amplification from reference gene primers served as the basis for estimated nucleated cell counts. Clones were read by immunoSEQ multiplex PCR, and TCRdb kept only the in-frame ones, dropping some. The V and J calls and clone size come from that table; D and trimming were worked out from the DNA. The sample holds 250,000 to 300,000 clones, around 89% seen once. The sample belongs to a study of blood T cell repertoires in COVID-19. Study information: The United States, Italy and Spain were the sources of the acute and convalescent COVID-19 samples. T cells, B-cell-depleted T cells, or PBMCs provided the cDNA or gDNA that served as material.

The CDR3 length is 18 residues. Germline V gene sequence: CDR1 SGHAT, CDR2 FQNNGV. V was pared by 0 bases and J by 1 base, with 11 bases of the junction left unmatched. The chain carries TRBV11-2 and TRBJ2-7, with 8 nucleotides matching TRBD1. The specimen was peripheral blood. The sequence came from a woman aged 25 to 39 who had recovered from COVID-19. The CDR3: CASSLDWPTGVISYEQYF. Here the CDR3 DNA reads TGTGCCAGCAGCTTAGATTGGCCGACAGGGGTCATTTCCTACGAGCAGTACTTC.